This TCR beta chain was retrieved from a study of T cells in Graves' hyperthyroidism and ophthalmopathy. Absence of ophthalmopathy progression within 18 months defined stable Graves' hyperthyroidism. Exclusion criteria comprised uncontrolled infection, other autoimmune disease, pregnancy or lactation. The V end lost 6 bases, the J end lost 4 bases, and 11 bases lay between the germline ends. Germline CDR1 and CDR2: PRHDT and FYEKMQ (reference sequence). CDR3 length: 13 residues. Findings and limits, study-wide: It was a median about 7.1 months before onset that the model predicted ophthalmopathy.

This clonotype was counted at least ten times. Its antigen is not known. RNA transcripts served as the template for amplifying TCR beta CDR3 regions. The primer set for the first-round RT-PCR of the TCR CDR3 was HTBI. TCRdb reanalysed the multiplex PCR reads using MiXCR and keeps one entry per CDR3 protein. The sample consists of approximately 420,000 distinct CDR3 sequences, around 14% of them appearing once. This chain connects TRBV13 to TRBJ2-3, with D possibly TRBD2 on 5 matching bases. The sample comprised blood. The source is a woman under 40 with Graves' hyperthyroidism. CDR3 bases: TGTGCCAGCAGTTTCGGGAACGCAGATACGCAGTATTTT. Translating gives CASSFGNADTQYF.